These 26 T cell receptor beta chains originate from one sample sequenced in a study of cytomegalovirus exposure and HLA in healthy donors. Researchers ran the PCR with 60 Vbeta and 13 Jbeta primers. The table came from immunoSEQ multiplex PCR; TCRdb's copy has only in-frame clones and leaves some out. Counted here are approximately 120,000 clones, roughly 76% occurring once; the ten biggest clones make up 13%. Sequenced: PBMCs. Receptor source: a woman aged 55-69 years in good health and CMV-seropositive.

The CDR3 loop is CASSQEIVAGELFF. The CDR3 region has the DNA TGCGCCAGCAGCCAAGAAATCGTCGCCGGGGAGCTGTTTTTT. The chain uses TRBV4-3 and TRBJ2-2; D gene unclear. Trimming left V 0 bases short and J 6 bases short, with 8 bases between. The germline CDR1 and CDR2 sequences are LGHNA and YSLEER. CDR3 length: 14 residues.

The chain carries TRBV14 and TRBJ2-7, with 12 positions matching TRBD2. This CDR3 has 18 amino acids. Germline V lookup: CDR1 SGHDN, CDR2 FVKESK. V lost 4 bases, J lost 0 bases, and 10 bases stayed unmatched. This CDR3 reads CASSPLLAGGPNSYEQYF. The CDR3 nucleotides are TGTGCCAGCAGCCCTCTTCTAGCGGGAGGGCCAAACTCCTACGAGCAGTACTTC.

The chain employs TRBV9 and TRBJ2-1, with D unclear. Germline V lookup: CDR1 SGDLS, CDR2 YYNGEE. Deletions cut 5 bases from V and 5 bases from J, with 14 bases between. CDR3 size: 14 residues. CDR3 sequence reads: CASSALAPHNEQFF. The CDR3 coding sequence is TGTGCCAGCAGTGCCTTAGCACCGCACAATGAGCAGTTCTTC.

The CDR3 is CASSQRLAGDTGELFF. The DNA for the CDR3 is TGCGCCAGCAGCCAGAGGCTAGCGGGCGACACCGGGGAGCTGTTTTTT. The rearrangement joins TRBV4-3 to TRBJ2-2; TRBD2 matches at 8 bases. J was trimmed by 3 bases and V by 3 bases; bases with no gene match: 6. Germline V gene data show CDR1 as LGHNA and CDR2 as YSLEER. This CDR3 has 16 residues.

J is TRBJ1-1 and V is TRBV15; no clear D gene. Germline loops: CDR1 LNHNV, CDR2 YYDKDF (reference sequence). This CDR3 has 13 residues. The germline V and J ends were trimmed by 4 bases and 0 bases, with 6 bases remaining between them. The CDR3 loop reads CATSIGMNTEAFF. The DNA for the CDR3 is TGTGCCACCAGCATCGGGATGAACACTGAAGCTTTCTTT. The whole variable domain, remainder taken from reference TRBV15 and TRBJ1-1, is DAMVIQNPRYQVTQFGKPVTLSCSQTLNHNVMYWYQQKSSQAPKLLFHYYDKDFNNEADTPDNFQSRRPNTSFCFLDIRSPGLGDTAMYLCATSIGMNTEAFFGQGTRLTVV.

This chain joins TRBV29-1 and TRBJ1-5; TRBD1 agrees at 7 bases. Per germline, CDR1 SQVTM and CDR2 ANQGSEA. Trimming took 6 bases from V and 3 from J; bases not matched to a gene: 2. This CDR3 has 12 residues. The CDR3 DNA sequence: TGCAGCGTGGGACAGCTCAATCAGCCCCAGCATTTT. Translated, it gives CSVGQLNQPQHF. The full variable domain, with the rest looked up from reference TRBV29-1 and TRBJ1-5, is SAVISQKPSRDICQRGTSLTIQCQVDSQVTMMFWYRQQPGQSLTLIATANQGSEATYESGFVIDKFPISRPNLTFSTLTVSNMSPEDSSIYLCSVGQLNQPQHFGDGTRLSIL.

As to this clone: Other DNA sequences in the sample encode the same CDR3. The chain couples TRBV7-9 to TRBJ1-6; TRBD1 agrees at 8 bases. V shed 5 bases, J shed 5 bases, and the junction held 5 bases outside the gene matches. Per the germline V gene, CDR1 is SEHNR and CDR2 is FQNEAQ (reference sequence). The CDR3 is 15 amino acids. CDR3 region: CASSARQGNNSPLHF. The DNA of the CDR3 is TGTGCCAGCAGCGCCCGACAGGGGAATAATTCACCCCTCCACTTT. The full variable domain, in which reference TRBV7-9 and TRBJ1-6 provide the parts outside the CDR3, is DTGVSQNPRHKITKRGQNVTFRCDPISEHNRLYWYRQTLGQGPEFLTYFQNEAQLEKSRLLSDRFSAERPKGSFSTLEIQRTEQGDSAMYLCASSARQGNNSPLHFGNGTRLTVT.

This chain uses TRBV10-3 with TRBJ2-3, with TRBD2 matching over 12 bases. The germline gives CDR1 ENHRY, CDR2 SYGVKD. Trimming at V came to 3 bases and at J to 0 bases, leaving 1 base not matched to a gene. The length of the CDR3 is 16 residues. This chain's CDR3 is CAISEGTSGSTDTQYF. CDR3 in DNA: TGTGCCATCAGTGAAGGGACTAGCGGGAGCACAGATACGCAGTATTTT.

In this sample, this clone turned up a few times. The rearrangement links TRBV13 to TRBJ1-3, with D perhaps matching TRBD1 (6 bases). This CDR3 has 16 residues. CDR1 and CDR2 from the germline V gene are PRHDT and FYEKMQ (reference sequence). The ends were cut back, 2 bases at V and 0 bases at J, with 11 bases in the middle. Written as DNA, the CDR3 is TGTGCCAGCAGCTTACAGGGGCCTACCTCTGGAAACACCATATATTTT. Protein product: CASSLQGPTSGNTIYF. The full variable domain, its missing parts supplied by reference TRBV13 and TRBJ1-3, is AAGVIQSPRHLIKEKRETATLKCYPIPRHDTVYWYQQGPGQDPQFLISFYEKMQSDKGSIPDRFSAQQFSDYHSELNMSSLELGDSALYFCASSLQGPTSGNTIYFGEGSWLTVV.

V and J are TRBV7-2 and TRBJ2-1; 12 bases are a match to TRBD2. The J segment lost 7 bases and the V segment lost 5 bases, leaving 6 bases of the junction unmatched. CDR3 length equals 15 residues. Germline CDR1 reads SGHTA; CDR2 reads FQGNSA. In DNA form, the CDR3 reads TGTGCCAGCAGCCCGACTAGCGGGAGTATTAATGAGCAGTTCTTC. The encoded protein is CASSPTSGSINEQFF.

This chain uses TRBV15 with TRBJ1-2; D is possibly TRBD1 (5 bases). CDR3 size: 14 residues. CDR1 is LNHNV, CDR2 YYDKDF, per germline (reference sequence). V lost 1 base and J 7 bases, leaving 13 bases between the germline ends. The CDR3 nucleotides read TGTGCCACCAGCAGAGGAGGTGTGGGGGGTGGCTACACCTTC. Translation: CATSRGGVGGGYTF.

This chain uses TRBV5-5 with TRBJ2-5; D unclear. This CDR3 region has 12 residues. V lost 4 bases to trimming and J lost 4 bases, with 8 bases between them. The germline CDR1 and CDR2 sequences are SGHKS and YYEKEE (reference sequence). CDR3 in amino acids: CASSPTVETQYF. The CDR3, as DNA: TGTGCCAGCAGCCCCACGGTAGAGACCCAGTACTTC.

This rearrangement joins TRBV9 to TRBJ1-3; D ambiguous. Between the trimmed V and J ends, which lost 10 bases and 3 bases, there was a span of 23 bases. From germline, CDR1 is SGDLS and CDR2 YYNGEE. The CDR3 is 16 residues long. In nucleotides, the CDR3 is TGTGCCTCAAAGAGGACCGCCGGGGAAGGTGGAAACACCATATATTTT. Encoded protein: CASKRTAGEGGNTIYF.

The rearrangement joins TRBV7-9 to TRBJ2-3; TRBD2 agrees at 9 bases. V was clipped by 6 bases and J by 5 bases; unmatched bases: 12. CDR3 length equals 16 residues. The germline gives CDR1 SEHNR, CDR2 FQNEAQ (reference sequence). The CDR3 DNA follows: TGTGCCAGCAGGTCGACCGCGGGAGGGGCGGGAGATACGCAGTATTTT. Protein product: CASRSTAGGAGDTQYF.

The V call is TRBV25-1, the J call TRBJ2-2, with TRBD1 as a possible D gene (7 bases). The V end lost 6 bases, the J end lost 0 bases, and 14 bases lay between the germline ends. CDR3 size: 16 residues. Germline V lookup: CDR1 MGHDK, CDR2 SYGVNS. The CDR3 DNA is TGTGCCAGCAGGTTCGGCGGGACAGCGAACACCGGGGAGCTGTTTTTT. This translates into CASRFGGTANTGELFF.

The V gene is TRBV18, the J gene TRBJ1-5; D gene ambiguous. This CDR3 contains 15 residues. Per the germline V gene, CDR1 is KGHSH and CDR2 is LQKENI. V was clipped by 0 bases and J by 2 bases, with 8 bases between them. For the CDR3, the DNA is TGTGCCAGCTCACCACCCGGCGGCCGCAATCAGCCCCAGCATTTT. Translating gives CASSPPGGRNQPQHF.

The chain combines TRBV11-2 with TRBJ1-2; D not resolved. There are 16 residues in the CDR3. Trimming removed 1 base at V and 0 bases at J, with 12 bases between. Germline V gene sequence: CDR1 SGHAT, CDR2 FQNNGV. DNA for the CDR3: TGTGCCAGCAGCTTAGTTAGCAGCAACCCTAACTATGGCTACACCTTC. It translates to CASSLVSSNPNYGYTF.

V and J are TRBV7-8 and TRBJ1-2, with a tentative D call TRBD1 (5 bases). The CDR3 contains 14 residues. Germline V lookup: CDR1 SGHVS, CDR2 FQNEAQ. The V and J ends lost 1 base and 6 bases respectively, with 12 bases between them. The CDR3 DNA reads TGTGCCAGCAGCTTAGGACAGACCTATAATGGCTACACCTTC. Translating it yields CASSLGQTYNGYTF.

This clone was found once. This chain links TRBV27 with TRBJ2-1, with D tentatively TRBD2 (6 bases). CDR1 and CDR2 from the germline V gene are MNHEY and SMNVEV (reference sequence). The CDR3 is 18 residues long. Trimming took off 9 bases at V and 8 bases at J, with 32 bases between the two ends. In DNA form, the CDR3 reads TGTGCCAGTTCCTCCCTTAAGTCGGGAGTTTTCAAGCGGGATGAGCAGTTCTTC. As protein: CASSSLKSGVFKRDEQFF.

V usage is TRBV7-6 and J usage is TRBJ2-3; D gene unclear. The CDR3 has 16 residues. The V end lost 1 base, the J end lost 1 base, and 12 bases lay between the germline ends. CDR1 SGHVS and CDR2 FNYEAQ come from the germline V gene. The CDR3 is CASSLEVGQRTDTQYF. The CDR3 region has the DNA TGTGCCAGCAGCTTAGAAGTGGGCCAACGCACAGATACGCAGTATTTT.

The J gene is TRBJ1-1, the V gene TRBV18, with D perhaps TRBD1 (6 bases). In germline, CDR1 is KGHSH, CDR2 LQKENI. Trimming removed 5 bases from V and 3 bases from J, with 16 bases in between. This CDR3 contains 15 residues. The CDR3 sequence is CASSSTGHGYTEAFF. The CDR3 DNA reads TGTGCCAGCTCATCTACGGGACACGGTTACACTGAAGCTTTCTTT.

This clone occurred once. This chain joins TRBV6-5 and TRBJ1-2; TRBD1 aligns across 8 bases. V lost 5 bases to trimming and J lost 4 bases; unmatched junction nucleotides: 6. The CDR3 length is 14 residues. CDR1 and CDR2 (germline): MNHEY, SVGAGI. The CDR3 protein is CASSEQGVGYGYTF. The CDR3 nucleotides read TGTGCCAGCAGTGAACAGGGGGTTGGCTATGGCTACACCTTC.

V is TRBV7-9 and J is TRBJ1-1; D is unresolved. The V end lost 5 bases, the J end lost 0 bases, and 16 bases lay between the germline ends. The V gene's germline CDR1 is SEHNR and CDR2 FQNEAQ (reference sequence). This CDR3 region has 16 residues. This chain's CDR3 is CASSPQEWLMNTEAFF. DNA of the CDR3: TGTGCCAGCAGCCCCCAGGAATGGCTCATGAACACTGAAGCTTTCTTT.

The chain is built from TRBV6-5 and TRBJ2-2, with 10 bases identical to TRBD2. Germline CDR1 reads MNHEY; CDR2 reads SVGAGI. V was pared by 0 bases and J by 5 bases, with 3 bases of the junction left unmatched. The CDR3 runs to 16 residues. The CDR3 loop reads CASSYSSGLATGELFF. The CDR3 bases are TGTGCCAGCAGTTACTCCTCGGGACTAGCGACCGGGGAGCTGTTTTTT.

The chain uses TRBV27 and TRBJ1-2; TRBD1 might be the D (6 bases). The ends were cut back, 8 bases at V and 1 base at J, with 8 bases in the middle. The CDR3 spans 12 residues. CDR1 MNHEY and CDR2 SMNVEV come from the germline V gene (reference sequence). CDR3 DNA sequence: TGTGCCAGCGGGGGCTTTAACTATGGCTACACCTTC. This sequence encodes CASGGFNYGYTF.

V usage is TRBV11-1 and J usage is TRBJ2-2; the match to TRBD2 covers 13 bases. This CDR3 region has 17 residues. V trimming: 3 bases; J trimming: 6 bases; junction bases outside the gene matches: 7. Germline-derived CDR1 and CDR2 are SGHAT and FQDESV (reference sequence). Here the CDR3 reads CASSFLRTSGGPGELFF. The CDR3 DNA sequence: TGTGCCAGCAGCTTCCTCAGGACTAGCGGGGGACCCGGGGAGCTGTTTTTT.